This T cell receptor (beta chain) originates from a study of vaccination and CD4 T cells after COVID-19. Study at large: Participants were administered two doses of either the BNT162b2 or the mRNA-1273 vaccine.

After removal of 4 bases from V and 7 bases from J, the junction contained 10 bases not matched to a gene. The CDR3 runs 16 residues. Germline V gives CDR1 SNHLY, CDR2 FYNNEI. On this clonotype itself: As yet, its antigen is unknown.

The sample's treatment: approximately nine-day PBMC culture with coronavirus spike peptide pools or control peptides (ViraFEST assay). With the Oncomine TCR Beta short-read assay, DNA from cultured CD4+ T cells was sequenced. TCRdb recomputed calls from the PCR reads with MiXCR, one row per CDR3 protein. In the table there are about 16,000 distinct CDR3 sequences, roughly 75% of which are singletons. This receptor was obtained from a human donor who received a COVID-19 vaccine. V gene TRBV2 combines with J gene TRBJ2-3, with 11 bases identical to TRBD2. This specimen consisted of CD4+ T cells from blood, cultured in vitro, obtained after SARS-CoV-2 vaccination. CDR3 coding DNA: TGTGCCAGCAGTGTTTCTAGCGGGGGGCAGGGATATACGCAGTATTTT. It is translated as CASSVSSGGQGYTQYF.